This section outlines one T cell receptor (beta chain) sequence together with its context. The target antigen is unknown. These data originate in a study of blood T cells in healthy people across ages. Points from the study as a whole: While age rose, TCR beta diversity per million T cells dropped in a roughly linear way.

Primers used in a second PCR of roughly 6 to 12 cycles were a sample-barcoded 5' primer and a J-beta primer mix. TCRdb re-derived calls from the 5' RACE reads in MiXCR, one entry per CDR3 protein. Among 800,000 or so distinct CDR3 sequences, roughly 25% were seen once, and the ten largest hold more than 3%. These same records also appear under a second study, on T cells of mothers and their children.

The material sequenced was blood. The clonotype comes from a boy between 5 and 17 years old in good health.

The CDR3 protein is CASSGEDWAPDEQYF. The CDR3 DNA is TGTGCCAGCAGCGGGGAGGACTGGGCCCCCGACGAGCAGTACTTC. The chain recombines TRBV5-6 with TRBJ2-7; a weak D match, TRBD2 (6 bases). The germline V and J ends were trimmed by 4 bases and 5 bases, with 19 bases remaining between them. The CDR3 extends over 15 amino acids. Germline V gene lookup returns CDR1 SGHDT and CDR2 YYEEEE.